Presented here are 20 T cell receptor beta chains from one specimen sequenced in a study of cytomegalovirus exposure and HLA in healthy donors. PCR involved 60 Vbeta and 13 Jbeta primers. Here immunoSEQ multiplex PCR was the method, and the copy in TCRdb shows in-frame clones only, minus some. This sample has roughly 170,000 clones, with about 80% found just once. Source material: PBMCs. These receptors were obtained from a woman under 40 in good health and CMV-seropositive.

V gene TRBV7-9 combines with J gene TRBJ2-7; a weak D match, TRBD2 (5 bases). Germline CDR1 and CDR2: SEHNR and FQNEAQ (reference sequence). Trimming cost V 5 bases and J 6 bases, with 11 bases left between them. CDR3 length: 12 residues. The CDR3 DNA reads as TGTGCCAGCAGCCCAGGAGGAGTCGAGCAGTACTTC. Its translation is CASSPGGVEQYF.

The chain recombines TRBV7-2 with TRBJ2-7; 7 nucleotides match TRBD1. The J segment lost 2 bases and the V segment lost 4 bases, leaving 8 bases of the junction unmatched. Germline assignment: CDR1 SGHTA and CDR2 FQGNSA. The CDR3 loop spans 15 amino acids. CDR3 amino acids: CASSSAGTVTYEQYF. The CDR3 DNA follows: TGTGCCAGCAGCTCAGCCGGGACAGTTACCTACGAGCAGTACTTC.

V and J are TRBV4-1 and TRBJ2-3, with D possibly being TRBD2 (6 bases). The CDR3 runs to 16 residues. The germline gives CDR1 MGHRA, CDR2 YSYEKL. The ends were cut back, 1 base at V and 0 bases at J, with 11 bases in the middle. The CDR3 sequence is CASSQGLARSTDTQYF. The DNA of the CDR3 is TGCGCCAGCAGCCAAGGGCTAGCGAGAAGCACAGATACGCAGTATTTT.

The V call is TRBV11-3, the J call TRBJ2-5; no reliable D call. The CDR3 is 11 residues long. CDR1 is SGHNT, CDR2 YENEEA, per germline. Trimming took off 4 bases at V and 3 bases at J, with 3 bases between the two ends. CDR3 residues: CASSSEETQYF. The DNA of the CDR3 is TGTGCCAGCAGCTCGGAAGAGACCCAGTACTTC.

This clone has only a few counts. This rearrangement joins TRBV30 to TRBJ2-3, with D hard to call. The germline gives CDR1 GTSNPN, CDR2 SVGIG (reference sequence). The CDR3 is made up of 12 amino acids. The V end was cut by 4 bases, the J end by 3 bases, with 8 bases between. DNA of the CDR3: TGTGCCTGGACCCAGGAAACAGATACGCAGTATTTT. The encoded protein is CAWTQETDTQYF.

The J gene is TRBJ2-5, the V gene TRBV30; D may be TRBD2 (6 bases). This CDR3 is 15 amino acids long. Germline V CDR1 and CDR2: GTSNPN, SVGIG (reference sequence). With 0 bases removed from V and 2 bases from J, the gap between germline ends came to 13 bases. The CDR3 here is CAWSVGAAGQETQYF. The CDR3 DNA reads TGTGCCTGGAGTGTAGGGGCGGCGGGGCAAGAGACCCAGTACTTC.

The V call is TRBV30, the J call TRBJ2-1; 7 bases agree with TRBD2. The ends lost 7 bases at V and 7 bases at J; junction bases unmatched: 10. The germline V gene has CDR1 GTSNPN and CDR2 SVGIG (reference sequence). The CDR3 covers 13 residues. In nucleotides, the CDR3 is TGTGCCTCCGGGGGGAAATTGGCGAATGAGCAGTTCTTC. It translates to CASGGKLANEQFF.

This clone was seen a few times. DNA of the CDR3: TGTGCCAGCAGCCAAGTGGGGGCCTTAGCAGATACGCAGTATTTT. This translates into CASSQVGALADTQYF. The rearrangement uses TRBV14 and TRBJ2-3, with a possible D match to TRBD1 (6 bases). The V gene lost 1 base and the J gene lost 4 bases, with 12 bases spanning the gap. Looked up from germline, CDR1 is SGHDN and CDR2 is FVKESK. The CDR3 consists of 15 residues.

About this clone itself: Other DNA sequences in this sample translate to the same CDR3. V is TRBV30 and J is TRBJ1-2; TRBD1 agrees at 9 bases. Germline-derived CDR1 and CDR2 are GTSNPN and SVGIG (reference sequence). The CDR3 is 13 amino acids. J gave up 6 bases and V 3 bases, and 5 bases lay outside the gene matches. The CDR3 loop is CAWSPGTGNGYTF. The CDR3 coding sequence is TGTGCCTGGAGCCCGGGGACAGGGAATGGCTACACCTTC.

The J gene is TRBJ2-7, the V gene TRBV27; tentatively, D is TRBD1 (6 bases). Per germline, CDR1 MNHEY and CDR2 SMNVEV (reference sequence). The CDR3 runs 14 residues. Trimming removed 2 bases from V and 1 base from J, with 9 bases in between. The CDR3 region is CASSLSRGSYEQYF. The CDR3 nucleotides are TGTGCCAGCAGTTTAAGCAGGGGATCCTACGAGCAGTACTTC.

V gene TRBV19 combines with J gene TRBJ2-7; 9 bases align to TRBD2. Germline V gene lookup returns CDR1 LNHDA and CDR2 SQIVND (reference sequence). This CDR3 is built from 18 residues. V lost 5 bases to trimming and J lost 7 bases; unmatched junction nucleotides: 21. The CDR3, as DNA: TGTGCCAGTAGTTCAAGGGGTTACTTGGGGGTAGCGGGAGAAGAGCAGTACTTC. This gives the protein CASSSRGYLGVAGEEQYF.

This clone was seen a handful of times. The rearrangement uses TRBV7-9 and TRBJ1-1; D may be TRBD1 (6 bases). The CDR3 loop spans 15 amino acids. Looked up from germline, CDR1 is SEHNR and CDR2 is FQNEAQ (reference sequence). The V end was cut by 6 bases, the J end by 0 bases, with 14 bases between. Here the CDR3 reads CASSWDTRMNTEAFF. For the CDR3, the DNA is TGTGCCAGCAGTTGGGACACCCGAATGAACACTGAAGCTTTCTTT. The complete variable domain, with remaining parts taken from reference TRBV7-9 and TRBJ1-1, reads DTGVSQNPRHKITKRGQNVTFRCDPISEHNRLYWYRQTLGQGPEFLTYFQNEAQLEKSRLLSDRFSAERPKGSFSTLEIQRTEQGDSAMYLCASSWDTRMNTEAFFGQGTRLTVV.

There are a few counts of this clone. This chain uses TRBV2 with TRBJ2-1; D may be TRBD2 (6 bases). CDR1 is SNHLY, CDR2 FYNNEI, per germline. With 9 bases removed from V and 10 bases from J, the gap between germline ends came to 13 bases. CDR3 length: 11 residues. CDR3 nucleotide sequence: TGTGCCAGGTTTGGGGGGACGGAGCAGTTCTTC. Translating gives CARFGGTEQFF.

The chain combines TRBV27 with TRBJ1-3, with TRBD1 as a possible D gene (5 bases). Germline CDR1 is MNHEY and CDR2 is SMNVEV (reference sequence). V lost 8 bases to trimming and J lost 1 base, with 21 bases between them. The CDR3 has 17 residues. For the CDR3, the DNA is TGTGCCAGCTCGCCCGGCGGGGCTACACCTTCTGGAAACACCATATATTTT. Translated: CASSPGGATPSGNTIYF.

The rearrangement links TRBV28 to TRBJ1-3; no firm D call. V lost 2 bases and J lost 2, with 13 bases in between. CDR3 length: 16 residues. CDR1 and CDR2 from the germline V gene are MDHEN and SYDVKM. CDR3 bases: TGTGCCAGCAGTTTACGGCAGGATCTCGCTGGAAACACCATATATTTT. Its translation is CASSLRQDLAGNTIYF.

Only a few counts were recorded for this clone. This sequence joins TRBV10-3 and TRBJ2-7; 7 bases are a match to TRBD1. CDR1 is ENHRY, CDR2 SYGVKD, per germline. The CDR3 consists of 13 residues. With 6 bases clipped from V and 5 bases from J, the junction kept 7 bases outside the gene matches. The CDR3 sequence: CAIRETGTDEQYF. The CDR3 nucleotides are TGTGCCATCAGAGAGACAGGGACGGACGAGCAGTACTTC.

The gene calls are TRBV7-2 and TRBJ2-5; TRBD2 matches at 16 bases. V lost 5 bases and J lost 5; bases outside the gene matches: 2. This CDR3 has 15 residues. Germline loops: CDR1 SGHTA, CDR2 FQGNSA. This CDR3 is CASSGTSGRVETQYF. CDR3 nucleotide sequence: TGTGCCAGCAGCGGGACTAGCGGGAGGGTTGAGACCCAGTACTTC.

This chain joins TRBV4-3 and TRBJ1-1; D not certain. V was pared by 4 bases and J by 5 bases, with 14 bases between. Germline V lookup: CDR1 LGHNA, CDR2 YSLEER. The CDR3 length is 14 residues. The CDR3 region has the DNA TGCGCCAGCAGCCCCTCGGACCTAGCGACTGAAGCTTTCTTT. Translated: CASSPSDLATEAFF.

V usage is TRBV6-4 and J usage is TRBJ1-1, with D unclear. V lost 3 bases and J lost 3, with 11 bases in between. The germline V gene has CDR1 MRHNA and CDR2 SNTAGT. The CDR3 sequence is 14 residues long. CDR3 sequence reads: CASSEGPIYTEAFF. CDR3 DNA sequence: TGTGCCAGCAGTGAGGGCCCGATCTACACTGAAGCTTTCTTT.

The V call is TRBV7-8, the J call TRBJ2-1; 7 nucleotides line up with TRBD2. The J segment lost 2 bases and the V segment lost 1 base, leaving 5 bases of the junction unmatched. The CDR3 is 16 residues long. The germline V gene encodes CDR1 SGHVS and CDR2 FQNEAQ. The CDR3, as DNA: TGTGCCAGCAGCTTAGATCGCGGGAGTCCCTACAATGAGCAGTTCTTC. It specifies CASSLDRGSPYNEQFF.